What follows are 29 T cell receptor beta chains derived from one specimen sequenced in a study of shared clonotypes between healthy human individuals. Sequenced by immunoSEQ multiplex PCR; TCRdb stores in-frame clones only, minus some. This table holds 2 million to 3 million clones, roughly nine tenths found once. The material sequenced was naive CD4+ T cells sorted from blood. Noted subset: CD45RA+ positively selected. The origin of the receptors is a man younger than 30 in good health.

The rearrangement joins TRBV10-1 to TRBJ2-7; the match to TRBD2 covers 7 bases. J was trimmed by 6 bases and V by 1 base; bases with no gene match: 9. Looked up from germline, CDR1 is WNHNN and CDR2 is SYGVQD (reference sequence). CDR3 length: 15 residues. This CDR3 is CASSEYLRGRGEQYF. CDR3 sequence (DNA): TGCGCCAGCAGTGAGTATCTACGGGGGAGGGGCGAGCAGTACTTC.

The chain couples TRBV15 to TRBJ1-5, with D perhaps matching TRBD1 (6 bases). This CDR3 has 15 residues. Trimming shortened V by 3 bases and J by 5 bases, and 14 bases separated the two germline ends. The germline gives CDR1 LNHNV, CDR2 YYDKDF (reference sequence). DNA of the CDR3: TGTGCCACCAGCAGGACTGAGGGGGGCCATCAGCCCCAGCATTTT. This codes for CATSRTEGGHQPQHF.

The rearrangement links TRBV5-5 to TRBJ2-7; unclear D gene. V dropped 0 bases and J dropped 3 bases, with 10 bases sitting between them. Germline V gene data show CDR1 as SGHKS and CDR2 as YYEKEE (reference sequence). The CDR3 loop spans 14 amino acids. The CDR3 bases are TGTGCCAGCAGCTTGGACCACAAGGTCTACGAGCAGTACTTC. Its protein is CASSLDHKVYEQYF.

The rearrangement uses TRBV7-2 and TRBJ2-1; 10 bases are a match to TRBD2. The CDR3 totals 14 residues. Trimming removed 8 bases from V and 5 bases from J; junction bases left unmatched: 6. CDR1 is SGHTA and CDR2 is FQGNSA in the germline V gene. The CDR3 DNA reads TGTGCCAGCTTGTGGACTAGCGGCAACAATGAGCAGTTCTTC. Protein product: CASLWTSGNNEQFF.

Details on this clone: Other DNA sequences of this sample code for an identical CDR3. The V and J genes are TRBV5-1 and TRBJ2-3; weak D call: TRBD1 (6 bases). This CDR3 region has 13 residues. Trimming took off 0 bases at V and 4 bases at J, with 6 bases between the two ends. Germline CDR1 reads SGHRS; CDR2 reads YFSETQ. CDR3 in DNA: TGCGCCAGCAGCTTGGAGGGGGCAGATACGCAGTATTTT. Residues: CASSLEGADTQYF.

This clone was detected once. This specimen includes other DNA sequences encoding the same CDR3. J is TRBJ2-3 and V is TRBV4-1; the match to TRBD1 covers 7 bases. Germline lookup yields CDR1 MGHRA and CDR2 YSYEKL. V dropped 4 bases and J dropped 1; count of bases not matched to a gene: 2. CDR3 size: 14 residues. The CDR3 bases are TGCGCCAGCAGCCTAGGGGGCGGCACAGATACGCAGTATTTT. Encoded protein: CASSLGGGTDTQYF.

V usage is TRBV5-4 and J usage is TRBJ2-5; D is perhaps TRBD1 (5 bases). Trimming shortened V by 1 base and J by 5 bases, and 18 bases separated the two germline ends. Germline CDR1 and CDR2: SGHNT and YYREEE (reference sequence). This CDR3 contains 16 residues. CDR3 protein: CASSLPRPGSRETQYF. CDR3 DNA: TGTGCCAGCAGCTTGCCCCGGCCAGGGTCAAGGGAGACCCAGTACTTC.

A word on this clone: The same CDR3 is also encoded by other DNA sequences in this sample. The rearrangement links TRBV7-2 to TRBJ1-6; 7 bases map to TRBD1. This CDR3 has 12 amino acids. Germline V gene sequence: CDR1 SGHTA, CDR2 FQGNSA. Losses at the gene ends were 1 base for V and 13 bases for J; bases not matched to a gene: 1. CDR3 nucleotides: TGTGCCAGCAGCTTAGACAGGGGTCCCCTCCACTTT. Amino acid sequence: CASSLDRGPLHF. The full variable domain, completed using reference TRBV7-2 and TRBJ1-6, is GAGVSQSPSNKVTEKGKDVELRCDPISGHTALYWYRQSLGQGLEFLIYFQGNSAPDKSGLPSDRFSAERTGGSVSTLTIQRTQQEDSAVYLCASSLDRGPLHFGNGTRLTVT.

V and J are TRBV9 and TRBJ2-7; TRBD2 matches 11 bases. Trimming removed 4 bases from V and 0 bases from J; junction bases left unmatched: 3. The CDR3 runs to 15 residues. Germline V gives CDR1 SGDLS, CDR2 YYNGEE. CDR3 in DNA: TGTGCCAGCAGCCCCACTAGCGGGAGCTCCTACGAGCAGTACTTC. Translating gives CASSPTSGSSYEQYF.

The chain is built from TRBV2 and TRBJ2-7; D remains ambiguous. Germline V gene lookup returns CDR1 SNHLY and CDR2 FYNNEI. There are 12 residues in the CDR3. With 8 bases removed from V and 2 bases from J, the gap between germline ends came to 10 bases. Here the CDR3 DNA reads TGTGCCAGCCGTCCCCTGGCCTACGAGCAGTACTTC. It encodes CASRPLAYEQYF. The full variable domain, its missing parts supplied by reference TRBV2 and TRBJ2-7, is EPEVTQTPSHQVTQMGQEVILRCVPISNHLYFYWYRQILGQKVEFLVSFYNNEISEKSEIFDDQFSVERPDGSNFTLKIRSTKLEDSAMYFCASRPLAYEQYFGPGTRLTVT.

V gene TRBV11-2 combines with J gene TRBJ1-5; 8 positions agree with TRBD1. J gave up 4 bases and V 1 base, and 3 bases lay outside the gene matches. Germline V lookup: CDR1 SGHAT, CDR2 FQNNGV. The CDR3 spans 15 residues. CDR3 sequence: CASSLAGQGNQPQHF. For the CDR3, the DNA is TGTGCCAGCAGCTTAGCAGGACAGGGTAATCAGCCCCAGCATTTT.

This chain joins TRBV2 and TRBJ1-1; possibly TRBD1 for D (5 bases). The V and J ends lost 3 bases and 8 bases respectively, with 7 bases between them. This CDR3 is built from 11 residues. The germline V gene has CDR1 SNHLY and CDR2 FYNNEI. The CDR3 here is CASSDRVEAFF. The DNA of the CDR3 is TGTGCCAGCAGTGACAGGGTCGAAGCTTTCTTT. The variable domain in full, completed from reference TRBV2 and TRBJ1-1, reads EPEVTQTPSHQVTQMGQEVILRCVPISNHLYFYWYRQILGQKVEFLVSFYNNEISEKSEIFDDQFSVERPDGSNFTLKIRSTKLEDSAMYFCASSDRVEAFFGQGTRLTVV.

The chain couples TRBV19 to TRBJ2-7, with D uncertain. V lost 3 bases, J lost 2 bases, and 20 bases lay in between. Germline CDR1 LNHDA, CDR2 SQIVND (reference sequence). The CDR3 has 17 residues. In DNA form, the CDR3 reads TGTGCCAGTAGTATTGGTCCCAACTCCGTAGTTACCTACGAGCAGTACTTC. Amino acids: CASSIGPNSVVTYEQYF.

The CDR3 bases are TGCGCCAGCAGCTTGGGACTAGCGGGAGGCGGCTCTCAGTACTTC. Encoded protein: CASSLGLAGGGSQYF. The chain joins TRBV5-1 to TRBJ2-7; 13 bases are a match to TRBD2. The germline CDR1 and CDR2 sequences are SGHRS and YFSETQ. There are 15 residues in the CDR3. J gave up 10 bases and V 0 bases, and 7 bases lay outside the gene matches.

This clone was seen once. V gene TRBV6-6 combines with J gene TRBJ1-4; tentatively, D is TRBD1 (6 bases). The V gene's germline CDR1 is MNHNY and CDR2 SVGAGI (reference sequence). The germline V and J ends were trimmed by 5 bases and 5 bases, with 9 bases remaining between them. The CDR3 has 13 amino acids. The CDR3 DNA reads as TGTGCCAGCAGTAACAGGGTCAATGAAAAACTGTTTTTT. It translates to CASSNRVNEKLFF.

In regard to this clone: The same CDR3 also results from other DNA sequences found in this sample. The gene calls are TRBV19 and TRBJ1-5; a possible D gene is TRBD1 (6 bases). V lost 3 bases to trimming and J lost 0 bases, with 9 bases between them. CDR3 length equals 15 residues. Germline V lookup: CDR1 LNHDA, CDR2 SQIVND (reference sequence). The chain's CDR3 is CASSITGTSNQPQHF. The CDR3 DNA reads TGTGCCAGTAGTATCACAGGGACTAGCAATCAGCCCCAGCATTTT.

The chain carries TRBV5-1 and TRBJ2-5, with unresolved D. The J call may be mistaken, given a closer DNA end match to TRBJ2-7. This CDR3 region has 13 residues. Germline V gives CDR1 SGHRS, CDR2 YFSETQ. The DNA for the CDR3 is TGCGCCAGCAGCCCCGGTGGGGTACCCGAGCAGTACTTC. Its translation is CASSPGGVPEQYF.

V is TRBV6-5 and J is TRBJ2-2, with D hard to call. The V and J ends lost 0 bases and 1 base respectively, with 9 bases between them. This CDR3 contains 16 residues. Germline CDR1 reads MNHEY; CDR2 reads SVGAGI. CDR3 loop: CASSYSSHMNTGELFF. In DNA form, the CDR3 reads TGTGCCAGCAGTTACTCGAGCCACATGAACACCGGGGAGCTGTTTTTT.

This clone appeared a single time. The V and J genes are TRBV27 and TRBJ2-7; tentatively, D is TRBD1 (5 bases). V gave up 6 bases and J gave up 8 bases, with 23 bases separating them. This CDR3 has 15 amino acids. Per the germline V gene, CDR1 is MNHEY and CDR2 is SMNVEV (reference sequence). The CDR3 sequence is CASSPNRWAAVQQYF. The DNA for the CDR3 is TGTGCCAGCAGCCCTAACAGGTGGGCGGCGGTACAGCAGTACTTC.

This clone was counted once. In the same sample, other DNA sequences code for this CDR3. The rearrangement links TRBV7-2 to TRBJ2-5; D gene ambiguous. Germline CDR1 reads SGHTA; CDR2 reads FQGNSA. The CDR3 has 13 amino acids. Trimming removed 1 base at V and 1 base at J, with 4 bases between. CDR3 coding DNA: TGTGCCAGCAGCTTAGGTACCCAAGAGACCCAGTACTTC. Its protein is CASSLGTQETQYF.

This clone was counted once. This chain joins TRBV28 and TRBJ2-7; 7 nucleotides match TRBD2. Trimming cost V 3 bases and J 8 bases; bases outside gene matches: 13. Germline V gene data show CDR1 as MDHEN and CDR2 as SYDVKM. CDR3 length equals 15 residues. CDR3 amino acids: CASSFRGVAGLKQYF. CDR3 nucleotide sequence: TGTGCCAGCAGTTTCCGTGGGGTAGCGGGCTTGAAGCAGTACTTC.

The gene calls are TRBV27 and TRBJ2-3; TRBD2 aligns across 15 bases. The CDR3 runs to 19 residues. Trimming took 5 bases from V and 2 from J; bases not matched to a gene: 11. The V gene's germline CDR1 is MNHEY and CDR2 SMNVEV (reference sequence). The CDR3 DNA sequence: TGTGCCAGCAGTCCATCTCCGGGACTAGCGGGGGGTGTCACAGATACGCAGTATTTT. Translated, it gives CASSPSPGLAGGVTDTQYF.

In DNA, the CDR3 is TGTGCCATAGAATCCCAGAGCCCTCCCTATGGCTACACCTTC. Encoded protein: CAIESQSPPYGYTF. V gene TRBV28 combines with J gene TRBJ1-2; D uncertain. The V end lost 10 bases, the J end lost 4 bases, and 19 bases lay between the germline ends. Germline V gene data show CDR1 as MDHEN and CDR2 as SYDVKM. The CDR3 runs to 14 residues.

The genes are TRBV5-1 and TRBJ2-7; 8 bases align to TRBD2. Per germline, CDR1 SGHRS and CDR2 YFSETQ. The V segment lost 2 bases and the J segment 3 bases; nucleotides outside the gene matches: 7. This CDR3 contains 15 residues. DNA for the CDR3: TGCGCCAGCAGCTTTTCAGCGGGAGTCCTCTACGAGCAGTACTTC. Its protein is CASSFSAGVLYEQYF.

The rearrangement joins TRBV6-5 to TRBJ2-7; D is ambiguous. CDR1 is MNHEY and CDR2 is SVGAGI in the germline V gene. V shed 0 bases and J shed 7 bases, with 13 bases lying between them. CDR3 length: 14 amino acids. The CDR3 DNA reads as TGTGCCAGCAGTTACTCTAGTCCTTCGCTAGAGCAGTACTTC. Protein sequence: CASSYSSPSLEQYF.

V and J are TRBV7-2 and TRBJ2-7; 10 bases match TRBD2. CDR3 length: 15 residues. Trimming at V came to 2 bases and at J to 6 bases, leaving 7 bases not matched to a gene. Germline V CDR1 and CDR2: SGHTA, FQGNSA. The DNA of the CDR3 is TGTGCCAGCAGCTTATCTTTGGCTAGCGGGAGCGAGCAGTACTTC. Translating it yields CASSLSLASGSEQYF.

To note about this clone: The sample holds other DNA sequences that translate to the same CDR3. This sequence joins TRBV5-1 and TRBJ1-1; the D is unclear. The CDR3 is made up of 11 amino acids. From germline, CDR1 is SGHRS and CDR2 YFSETQ. V lost 5 bases and J lost 5, with 7 bases in between. The CDR3 bases are TGCGCCAGCAGGGGAGGGACTGAAGCTTTCTTT. Translating gives CASRGGTEAFF.

This clone was seen only once. J is TRBJ2-5 and V is TRBV5-6, with TRBD2 as a possible D gene (6 bases). This CDR3 spans 16 amino acids. Between the trimmed V and J ends, which lost 0 bases and 2 bases, there was a span of 14 bases. Germline values: CDR1 SGHDT, CDR2 YYEEEE. DNA of the CDR3: TGTGCCAGCAGCTTGGCTTTCGGAGGGGCTCAAGAGACCCAGTACTTC. Amino acids: CASSLAFGGAQETQYF.

This sequence joins TRBV7-2 and TRBJ1-2; 10 bases are shared with TRBD1. The CDR3 has 16 amino acids. From germline, CDR1 is SGHTA and CDR2 FQGNSA. The V gene end was trimmed by 0 bases and the J gene end by 4 bases; junction bases not matched to a gene: 5. The DNA for the CDR3 is TGTGCCAGCAGCTTAGCTCCGGGACAGGGGCTCTATGGCTACACCTTC. It yields the protein CASSLAPGQGLYGYTF.